Below are 5 T cell receptor beta chains sequenced from a single sample in a study of Graves' ophthalmopathy and Graves' hyperthyroidism. The sequenced template was RNA, covering the TCR beta CDR3 region. HTBI-primed first-round RT-PCR preceded second-round multiplex PCR. TCRdb used MiXCR to reprocess the multiplex PCR reads, holding one entry per CDR3 protein. Of about 620,000 distinct CDR3 sequences listed, about 20% are singletons. Specimen: peripheral blood. These receptors were obtained from a woman younger than 35 with stable Graves' hyperthyroidism. Some clones in this sample may be carry-over from other donors' samples.

Ten or more counts support this clonotype. The CDR3 DNA reads as TGTGCCAGCAGTCTGGGACAGGGAATCCACGAGCAGTACTTC. Translation gives CASSLGQGIHEQYF. This chain joins TRBV28 and TRBJ2-7; 9 positions agree with TRBD1. The junction had 7 bases not matched to a gene; V was cut back by 5 bases and J by 5 bases. Germline V gives CDR1 MDHEN, CDR2 SYDVKM. The CDR3 spans 14 residues.

V is TRBV20-1 and J is TRBJ2-2, with TRBD1 matching over 8 bases. The V and J ends lost 3 bases and 3 bases, in that order; junction bases with no gene match: 9. CDR1 is DFQATT and CDR2 is SNEGSKA in the germline V gene (reference sequence). This CDR3 is built from 16 residues. The CDR3 DNA is TGCAGTGCTAGGAGTGTGACAGGGGAAGACACCGGGGAGCTGTTTTTT. It translates to CSARSVTGEDTGELFF.

This clonotype was counted at least ten times. The chain links TRBV27 to TRBJ2-2; D might be TRBD1 or TRBD2, each matching 6 bases. Trimming removed 3 bases at V and 4 bases at J, with 15 bases between. Germline CDR1 reads MNHEY; CDR2 reads SMNVEV (reference sequence). CDR3 length: 16 residues. The DNA of the CDR3 is TGTGCCAGCAGTTTTCCCCCGGGGGCGGGCACCGGGGAGCTGTTTTTT. Translated, it gives CASSFPPGAGTGELFF.

This clonotype was seen ten or more times. J is TRBJ2-5 and V is TRBV4-1, with unresolved D. CDR1 MGHRA and CDR2 YSYEKL come from the germline V gene. The CDR3 contains 15 residues. Trimming took 4 bases from V and 1 from J, leaving 13 bases between them. The CDR3 nucleotides read TGCGCCAGCAGCCTCTTGTTTAACACCCAAGAGACCCAGTACTTC. It is translated as CASSLLFNTQETQYF.

This rearrangement joins TRBV13 to TRBJ1-1, with D unclear. The germline gives CDR1 PRHDT, CDR2 FYEKMQ (reference sequence). Trimming pared 3 bases from V and 1 base from J, leaving 9 bases between. This CDR3 contains 14 residues. CDR3 coding DNA: TGTGCCAGCAGCTTGTTCGCGGGGAACACTGAAGCTTTCTTT. Amino acid sequence: CASSLFAGNTEAFF. Combining the CDR3 with reference TRBV13 and TRBJ1-1 gives the whole variable domain AAGVIQSPRHLIKEKRETATLKCYPIPRHDTVYWYQQGPGQDPQFLISFYEKMQSDKGSIPDRFSAQQFSDYHSELNMSSLELGDSALYFCASSLFAGNTEAFFGQGTRLTVV.